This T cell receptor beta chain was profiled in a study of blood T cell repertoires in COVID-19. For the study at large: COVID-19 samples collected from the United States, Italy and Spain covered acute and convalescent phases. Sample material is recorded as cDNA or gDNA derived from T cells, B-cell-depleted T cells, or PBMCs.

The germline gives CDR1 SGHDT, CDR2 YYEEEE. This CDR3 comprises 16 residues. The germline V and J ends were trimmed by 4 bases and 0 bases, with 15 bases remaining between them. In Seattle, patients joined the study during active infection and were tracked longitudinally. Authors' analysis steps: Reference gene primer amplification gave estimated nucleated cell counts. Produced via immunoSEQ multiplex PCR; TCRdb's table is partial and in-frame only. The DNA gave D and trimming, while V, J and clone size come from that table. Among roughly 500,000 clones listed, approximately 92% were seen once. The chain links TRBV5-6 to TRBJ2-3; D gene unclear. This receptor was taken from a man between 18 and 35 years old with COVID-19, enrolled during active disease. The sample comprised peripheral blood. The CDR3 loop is CASSLPSLYSTDTQYF. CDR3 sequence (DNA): TGTGCCAGCAGCCTCCCCTCACTGTATAGCACAGATACGCAGTATTTT. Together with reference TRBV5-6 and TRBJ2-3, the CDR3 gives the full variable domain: DAGVTQSPTHLIKTRGQQVTLRCSPKSGHDTVSWYQQALGQGPQFIFQYYEEEERQRGNFPDRFSGHQFPNYSSELNVNALLLGDSALYLCASSLPSLYSTDTQYFGPGTRLTVL.